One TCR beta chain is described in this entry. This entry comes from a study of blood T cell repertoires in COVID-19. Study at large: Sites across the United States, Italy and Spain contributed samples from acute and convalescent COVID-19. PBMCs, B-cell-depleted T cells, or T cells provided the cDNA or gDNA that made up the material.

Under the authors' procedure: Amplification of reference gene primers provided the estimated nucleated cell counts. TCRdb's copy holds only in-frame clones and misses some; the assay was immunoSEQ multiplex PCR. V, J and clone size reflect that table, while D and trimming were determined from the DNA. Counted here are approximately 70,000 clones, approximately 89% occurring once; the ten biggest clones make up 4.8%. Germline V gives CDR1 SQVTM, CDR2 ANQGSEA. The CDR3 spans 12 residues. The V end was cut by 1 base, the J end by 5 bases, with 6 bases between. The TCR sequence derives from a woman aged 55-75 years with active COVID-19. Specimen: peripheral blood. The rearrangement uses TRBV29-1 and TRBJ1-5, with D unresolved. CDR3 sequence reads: CSVEAPDQPQHF. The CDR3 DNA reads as TGCAGCGTTGAAGCTCCAGATCAGCCCCAGCATTTT.